Given below is one TCR beta chain in context. Its antigen is unknown. The sample comes from a study of metastatic and nonmetastatic thyroid tumors. None of the patients had undergone any treatment ahead of thyroid surgery. Study results and caveats: The reported finding was significantly higher TCR beta diversity in malignant thyroid tumors relative to benign nodules, in blood and tumor.

The J segment lost 0 bases and the V segment lost 0 bases, leaving 15 bases of the junction unmatched. The CDR3 runs 22 residues. Germline-derived CDR1 and CDR2 are MGHRA and YSYEKL. TCRdb re-analyzed the PCR reads using MiXCR. The repertoire includes 30,000 to 35,000 clones, 20% to 25% of them detected once, and less than 4% sits in the top ten. This receptor was obtained from a male donor with papillary thyroid cancer or a benign thyroid nodule (not recorded which). Some clones in this sample may be carry-over from other donors' samples. Sequencing was done on a sample of tumor tissue. The V and J genes are TRBV4-1 and TRBJ2-1, with 12 bases lining up with TRBD2. CDR3 nucleotides: TGCGCCAGCAGCCAAGAGGGGCCCCCGGGACTAGCGGGTTTTAGCTCCTACAATGAGCAGTTCTTC. Its translation: CASSQEGPPGLAGFSSYNEQFF.